This record covers a single TCR beta chain. This entry comes from a study of blood T cell repertoires in COVID-19. Study overall: COVID-19 samples from acute and convalescent phases originated in the United States, Italy and Spain. The analysed material was cDNA or gDNA that came from T cells, B-cell-depleted T cells, or PBMCs.

The V and J ends lost 2 bases and 3 bases respectively, with 10 bases between them. Germline V CDR1 and CDR2: SGHVS, FNYEAQ. This CDR3 spans 15 amino acids. Repertoires were generated with immunoSEQ multiplex PCR, while TCRdb's copy carries only in-frame clones and drops some. The sample includes 130,000 to 150,000 clones, roughly 84% of them seen just once. This clonotype was sampled from a woman aged 45 to 65 in a cohort sampled during active or convalescent COVID-19. The chain uses TRBV7-6 and TRBJ2-2; a possible D gene is TRBD1 (6 bases). Source material: peripheral blood. CDR3 protein: CASSLSRGYTGELFF. In DNA form, the CDR3 reads TGTGCCAGCAGCTTATCCAGGGGTTACACCGGGGAGCTGTTTTTT.